A selection of T cell receptor beta chains follows, all from one sample in a study of blood T cell repertoires in COVID-19. TCRdb's table, derived via immunoSEQ multiplex PCR, lists solely in-frame clones and lacks some. The sample has 50,000 to 70,000 clones; about 90% are singletons. The sample was peripheral blood. These receptors all stem from a man aged 60-69 years with acute or convalescent COVID-19. The CDR3 runs from the conserved cysteine through the conserved F or W. The order of the fields is CDR3 protein, CDR3 DNA, V gene, J gene, D gene, clone size. A D gene is named only where the DNA matches it firmly. Not all rows give a size; the values are once, few, many and, for expanded clones, a class.

CASSEGDRVVHGYTF,TGTGCCAGCAGCGAGGGGGACAGGGTGGTCCATGGCTACACCTTC,TRBV9,TRBJ1-2,TRBD1,.
CASSLAVNNEQFF,TGTGCCAGCAGTCTAGCCGTAAACAATGAGCAGTTCTTC,TRBV6-5,TRBJ2-1,.,.
CASSPDTNYGYTF,TGTGCCAGCAGCCCGGACACGAACTATGGCTACACCTTC,TRBV5-5,TRBJ1-2,.,once
CASSIPEGTEAFF,TGTGCCAGTAGTATACCTGAGGGCACTGAAGCTTTCTTT,TRBV19,TRBJ1-1,.,few
CASSTTLETQYF,TGTGCCAGCAGTACCACTCTGGAGACCCAGTACTTC,TRBV12-3/TRBV12-4,TRBJ2-5,.,.
CASTGTGNQPQHF,TGTGCCAGCACCGGGACTGGGAATCAGCCCCAGCATTTT,TRBV12-3/TRBV12-4,TRBJ1-5,.,.
CASSYDTGRETQYF,TGTGCCAGCAGCTATGACACCGGCCGAGAGACCCAGTACTTC,TRBV7-2,TRBJ2-5,.,.
CASSIQGDTEAFF,TGCGCCAGCAGCATACAGGGGGACACTGAAGCTTTCTTT,TRBV5-1,TRBJ1-1,TRBD1,.
CASSLRWLAGSNTGELFF,TGTGCCAGCAGCTTAAGATGGCTAGCGGGAAGTAACACCGGGGAGCTGTTTTTT,TRBV7-8,TRBJ2-2,TRBD2,.
CASSLDGRGTGELFF,TGCGCCAGCAGCTTGGATGGGCGGGGCACCGGGGAGCTGTTTTTT,TRBV5-1,TRBJ2-2,.,.
CASSGDREGNYGYTF,TGTGCCAGCAGCGGGGACAGGGAGGGTAACTATGGCTACACCTTC,TRBV5-4,TRBJ1-2,TRBD1,.
CASSLGASTDTQYF,TGTGCCAGCAGCTTAGGGGCTAGCACAGATACGCAGTATTTT,TRBV11-3,TRBJ2-3,.,.
CASSQGQGYNSPLHF,TGTGCCAGCAGCCAAGGACAGGGCTATAATTCACCCCTCCACTTT,TRBV3-1/TRBV3-2,TRBJ1-6,TRBD1,once
CASSPRTGVSASNQPQHF,TGTGCCAGCAGTCCGAGGACAGGGGTATCGGCAAGCAATCAGCCCCAGCATTTT,TRBV28,TRBJ1-5,TRBD1,.
CASSTSQGTEAFF,TGTGCCAGCAGTACATCTCAGGGCACTGAAGCTTTCTTT,TRBV6-5,TRBJ1-1,.,.
CASSLAGGRSTDTQYF,TGTGCCAGCAGCTTGGCCGGCGGGAGGAGCACAGATACGCAGTATTTT,TRBV5-5,TRBJ2-3,TRBD2,.
CASSRTGTLRGEQFF,TGCGCCAGCAGCCGAACCGGGACACTCCGTGGGGAGCAGTTCTTC,TRBV4-1,TRBJ2-1,.,.
CASSSGGRIGEKLFF,TGTGCCAGCAGCTCGGGAGGGAGGATTGGTGAAAAACTGTTTTTT,TRBV5-4,TRBJ1-4,.,.
CAWSVPPPGLAAYNEQFF,TGTGCCTGGAGTGTACCCCCTCCGGGACTAGCGGCCTACAATGAGCAGTTCTTC,TRBV30,TRBJ2-1,TRBD2,few
CAGGSGGGYTF,TGTGCTGGTGGTTCCGGGGGGGGCTACACCTTC,TRBV30,TRBJ1-2,.,.
CASSLGQDSPLHF,TGTGCCAGCAGTTTGGGACAAGATTCACCCCTCCACTTT,TRBV12-3/TRBV12-4,TRBJ1-6,.,.
CASTSQAAGPYNEQFF,TGTGCCAGCACCTCCCAAGCGGCGGGGCCTTACAATGAGCAGTTCTTC,TRBV28,TRBJ2-1,.,once
CASRQGGVGNTIYF,TGTGCCAGCAGACAGGGGGGAGTTGGAAACACCATATATTTT,TRBV6-5,TRBJ1-3,TRBD1,.
CASSPSADTQYF,TGTGCCAGCAGCCCTAGCGCAGATACGCAGTATTTT,TRBV27,TRBJ2-3,.,.
CSATDRGANYGYTF,TGCAGTGCTACTGATCGGGGTGCCAACTATGGCTACACCTTC,TRBV20-1,TRBJ1-2,.,.
CASSPYRGLGEKLFF,TGTGCCAGCTCTCCCTACAGGGGGCTGGGCGAAAAACTGTTTTTT,TRBV2,TRBJ1-4,TRBD1,.
CASSQRTGQSSYNSPLHF,TGTGCCAGCTCACAGCGGACAGGGCAGAGCTCCTATAATTCACCCCTCCACTTT,TRBV18,TRBJ1-6,TRBD1,.
CASSLAGGRTYSGANVLTF,TGTGCCAGCAGCTTGGCCGGCGGGAGGACCTACTCTGGGGCCAACGTCCTGACTTTC,TRBV5-4,TRBJ2-6,TRBD2,few
CASSIKSLSSGNTIYF,TGCGCCAGCAGCATAAAGTCGTTGAGCTCTGGAAACACCATATATTTT,TRBV5-1,TRBJ1-3,.,.
CASSPRDIRSWGYTF,TGTGCCAGCAGTCCCCGGGACATCCGATCGTGGGGCTACACCTTC,TRBV28,TRBJ1-2,.,.
CASSQGAGTEAFF,TGTGCCAGCTCACAAGGGGCCGGCACTGAAGCTTTCTTT,TRBV18,TRBJ1-1,.,.
CAWSVAGAQGYTF,TGTGCCTGGAGTGTTGCGGGGGCGCAAGGCTACACCTTC,TRBV30,TRBJ1-2,.,.
CASSSQAGDYGYTF,TGTGCCAGCAGCTCCCAGGCGGGGGACTATGGCTACACCTTC,TRBV11-1,TRBJ1-2,.,.
CASSLWAQKMNTEAFF,TGTGCCAGCAGCTTATGGGCCCAAAAGATGAACACTGAAGCTTTCTTT,TRBV7-2,TRBJ1-1,.,once
CASSLSTSGRTEQFF,TGTGCCAGCAGCTTAAGTACTAGCGGGAGAACTGAGCAGTTCTTC,TRBV11-3,TRBJ2-1,TRBD2,.
CASSSRIPGTGYLNTEAFF,TGTGCCAGCAGCTCAAGAATTCCCGGGACAGGGTATTTGAACACTGAAGCTTTCTTT,TRBV11-3,TRBJ1-1,TRBD1,.
CASSSGTGTETQYF,TGTGCCAGCAGCTCCGGGACAGGGACAGAGACCCAGTACTTC,TRBV7-9,TRBJ2-5,TRBD1,once
CASSALTGVNEQFF,TGTGCCAGCAGCGCCCTGACAGGGGTGAATGAGCAGTTCTTC,TRBV7-2,TRBJ2-1,TRBD1,.
CASSLDPGGAHRTEAFF,TGTGCCAGCAGCTTAGACCCAGGGGGCGCGCATCGGACTGAAGCTTTCTTT,TRBV11-3,TRBJ1-1,TRBD1,.
CASSNNYRENTEAFF,TGCGCCAGCAGCAACAATTACAGGGAGAACACTGAAGCTTTCTTT,TRBV4-1,TRBJ1-1,.,.
CASSLGGNPYNEQFF,TGCGCCAGCAGCTTGGGAGGGAACCCCTACAATGAGCAGTTCTTC,TRBV5-1,TRBJ2-1,.,.
CASSLDSEGLAGIGSYNEQFF,TGCGCCAGCAGCTTGGACAGTGAGGGACTAGCGGGAATCGGCTCCTACAATGAGCAGTTCTTC,TRBV5-1,TRBJ2-1,TRBD2,.
CASSAGQGDYGYTF,TGTGCCAGCAGCGCTGGACAGGGAGACTATGGCTACACCTTC,TRBV7-9,TRBJ1-2,TRBD1,.
CASSIWTSGRAYEQYF,TGTGCCAGCAGTATTTGGACTAGCGGGAGGGCCTACGAGCAGTACTTC,TRBV6-2/TRBV6-3,TRBJ2-7,TRBD2,.
CAISRTSGITDTQYF,TGTGCCATCAGTAGGACTAGCGGAATCACAGATACGCAGTATTTT,TRBV10-3,TRBJ2-3,TRBD2,.
CASPRTGTSGGEQYF,TGTGCCAGCCCCCGCACTGGGACTAGCGGGGGGGAGCAGTACTTC,TRBV9,TRBJ2-7,TRBD2,.
CASSVQGLSYEQYF,TGTGCCAGCAGTGTCCAGGGTTTGTCCTACGAGCAGTACTTC,TRBV28,TRBJ2-7,.,.
CASSHVQGGHEQFF,TGTGCCAGCAGCCACGTTCAGGGGGGCCATGAGCAGTTCTTC,TRBV14,TRBJ2-1,.,.
CSARGGQETQYF,TGCAGTGCTCGTGGAGGGCAAGAGACCCAGTACTTC,TRBV20-1,TRBJ2-5,.,.